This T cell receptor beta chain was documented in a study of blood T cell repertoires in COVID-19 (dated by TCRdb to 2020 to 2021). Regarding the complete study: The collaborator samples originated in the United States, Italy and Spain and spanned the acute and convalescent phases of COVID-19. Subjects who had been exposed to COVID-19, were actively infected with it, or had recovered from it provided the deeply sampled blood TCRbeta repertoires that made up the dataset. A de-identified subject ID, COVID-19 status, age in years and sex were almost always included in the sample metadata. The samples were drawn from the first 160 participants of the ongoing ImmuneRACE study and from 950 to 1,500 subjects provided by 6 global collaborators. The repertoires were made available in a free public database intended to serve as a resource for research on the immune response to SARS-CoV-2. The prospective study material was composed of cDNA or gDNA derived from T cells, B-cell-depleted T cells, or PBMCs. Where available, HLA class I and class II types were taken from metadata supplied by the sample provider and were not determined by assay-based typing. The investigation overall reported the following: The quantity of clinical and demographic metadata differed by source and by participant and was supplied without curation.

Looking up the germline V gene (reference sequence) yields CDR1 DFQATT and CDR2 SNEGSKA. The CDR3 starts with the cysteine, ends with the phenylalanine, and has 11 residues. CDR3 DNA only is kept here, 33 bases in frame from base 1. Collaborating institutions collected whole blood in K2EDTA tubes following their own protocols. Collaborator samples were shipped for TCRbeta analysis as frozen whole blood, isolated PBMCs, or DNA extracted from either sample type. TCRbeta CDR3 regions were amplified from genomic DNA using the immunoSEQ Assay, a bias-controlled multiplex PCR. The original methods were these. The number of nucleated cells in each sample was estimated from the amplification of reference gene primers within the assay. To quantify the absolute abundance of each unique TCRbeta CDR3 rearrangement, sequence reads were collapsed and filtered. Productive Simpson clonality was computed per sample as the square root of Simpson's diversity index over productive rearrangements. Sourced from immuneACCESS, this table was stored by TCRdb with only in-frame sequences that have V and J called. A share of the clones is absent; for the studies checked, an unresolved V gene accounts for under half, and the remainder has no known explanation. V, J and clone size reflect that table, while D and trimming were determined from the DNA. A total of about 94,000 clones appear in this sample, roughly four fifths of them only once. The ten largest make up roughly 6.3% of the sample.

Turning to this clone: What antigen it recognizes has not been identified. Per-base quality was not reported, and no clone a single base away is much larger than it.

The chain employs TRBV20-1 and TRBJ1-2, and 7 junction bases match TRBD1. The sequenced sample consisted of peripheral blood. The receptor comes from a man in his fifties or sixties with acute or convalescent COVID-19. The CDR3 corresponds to CRAGGGEGYTF. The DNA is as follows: TGCAGGGCAGGGGGAGGAGAGGGCTACACCTTC.